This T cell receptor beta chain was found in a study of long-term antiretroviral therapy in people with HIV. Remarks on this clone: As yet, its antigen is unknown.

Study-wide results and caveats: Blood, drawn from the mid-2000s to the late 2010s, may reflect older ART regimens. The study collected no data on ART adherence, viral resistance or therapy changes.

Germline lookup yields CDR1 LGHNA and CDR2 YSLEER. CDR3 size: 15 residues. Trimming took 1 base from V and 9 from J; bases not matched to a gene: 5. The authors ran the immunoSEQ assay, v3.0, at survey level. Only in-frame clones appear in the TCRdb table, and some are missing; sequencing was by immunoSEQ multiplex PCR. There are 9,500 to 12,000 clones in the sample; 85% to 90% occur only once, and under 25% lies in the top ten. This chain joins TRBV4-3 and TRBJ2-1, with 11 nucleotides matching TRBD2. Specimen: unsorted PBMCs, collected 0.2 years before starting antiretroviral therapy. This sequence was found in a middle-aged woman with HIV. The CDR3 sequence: CASSQVAGGLGEQFF. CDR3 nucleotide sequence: TGCGCCAGCAGCCAAGTAGCGGGGGGGCTGGGTGAGCAGTTCTTC.